This T cell receptor (beta chain) was captured in a study of cytomegalovirus exposure and HLA in healthy donors. Study-level findings and limits: Analyses of presence and absence presupposed an approximately uniform sequencing depth across donors. In a later analysis, V- and J-gene trimming of beta chains associated with a DCLRE1C missense variant, replicated independently.

In the PCR, 60 Vbeta and 13 Jbeta primers were used. Authors' methods: A follow-up analysis tallied some 80 million unique TCR beta chains, some 9.9 million shared. Some clones are missing from TCRdb's copy, which holds only in-frame ones; the method was immunoSEQ multiplex PCR. V, J and clone size are those of that table, while D and trimming were read from the DNA. This sample's clone table lists about 77,000 clones. Concerning this clone: Antigen specificity is unknown.

The CDR3 is 15 amino acids. V was pared by 2 bases and J by 0 bases, with 3 bases of the junction left unmatched. Per the germline V gene, CDR1 is LNHDA and CDR2 is SQIVND (reference sequence). Sequenced material: PBMCs. This TCR was recovered from a man aged 50 or older in good health and CMV-seropositive. The rearrangement joins TRBV19 to TRBJ1-2, with 7 bases aligning to TRBD1. CDR3 protein: CASSIRGQPNYGYTF. DNA of the CDR3: TGTGCCAGTAGTATAAGGGGACAGCCTAACTATGGCTACACCTTC.